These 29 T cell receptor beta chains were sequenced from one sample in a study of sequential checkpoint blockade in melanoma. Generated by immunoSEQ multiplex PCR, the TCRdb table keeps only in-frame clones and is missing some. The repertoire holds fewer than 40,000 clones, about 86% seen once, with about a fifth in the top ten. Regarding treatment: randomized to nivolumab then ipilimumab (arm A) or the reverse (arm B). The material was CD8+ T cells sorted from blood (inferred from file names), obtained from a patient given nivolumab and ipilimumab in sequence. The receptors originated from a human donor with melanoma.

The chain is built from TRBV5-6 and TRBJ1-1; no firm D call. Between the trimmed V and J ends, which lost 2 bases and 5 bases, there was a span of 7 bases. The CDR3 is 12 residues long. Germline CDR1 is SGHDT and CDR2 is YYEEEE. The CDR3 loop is CASSLRRTEAFF. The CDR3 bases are TGTGCCAGCAGCTTACGGAGGACTGAAGCTTTCTTT.

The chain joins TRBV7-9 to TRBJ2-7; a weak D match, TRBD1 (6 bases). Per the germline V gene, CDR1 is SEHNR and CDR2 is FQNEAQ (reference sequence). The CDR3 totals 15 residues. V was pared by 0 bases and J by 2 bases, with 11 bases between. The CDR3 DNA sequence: TGTGCCAGCAGCTTAGCCCGGGACAAGACCTACGAGCAGTACTTC. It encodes CASSLARDKTYEQYF. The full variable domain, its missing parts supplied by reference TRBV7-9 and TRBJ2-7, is DTGVSQNPRHKITKRGQNVTFRCDPISEHNRLYWYRQTLGQGPEFLTYFQNEAQLEKSRLLSDRFSAERPKGSFSTLEIQRTEQGDSAMYLCASSLARDKTYEQYFGPGTRLTVT.

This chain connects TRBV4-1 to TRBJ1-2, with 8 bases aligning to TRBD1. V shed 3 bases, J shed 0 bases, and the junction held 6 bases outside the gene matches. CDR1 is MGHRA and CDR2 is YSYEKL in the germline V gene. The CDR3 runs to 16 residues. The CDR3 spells CASSHRGQGANYGYTF. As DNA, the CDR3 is TGCGCCAGCAGCCACCGCGGACAGGGAGCTAACTATGGCTACACCTTC.

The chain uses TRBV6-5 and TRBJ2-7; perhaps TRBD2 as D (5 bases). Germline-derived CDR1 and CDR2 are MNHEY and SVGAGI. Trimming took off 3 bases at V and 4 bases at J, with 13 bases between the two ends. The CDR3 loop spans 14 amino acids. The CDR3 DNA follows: TGTGCCAGCAGTTATTCGACGGGATATTACGAGCAGTACTTC. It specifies CASSYSTGYYEQYF.

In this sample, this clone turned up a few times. The CDR3 region has the DNA TGTGCCAGCAGCTTGGGAGGGTTGAACACTGAAGCTTTCTTT. It specifies CASSLGGLNTEAFF. V is TRBV11-2 and J is TRBJ1-1; D remains ambiguous. V was pared by 3 bases and J by 0 bases, with 8 bases between. CDR1 and CDR2 from the germline V gene are SGHAT and FQNNGV. This CDR3 spans 14 amino acids.

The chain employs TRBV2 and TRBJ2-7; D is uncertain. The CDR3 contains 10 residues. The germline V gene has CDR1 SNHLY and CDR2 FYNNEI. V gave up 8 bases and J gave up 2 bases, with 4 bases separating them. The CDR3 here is CASGAYEQYF. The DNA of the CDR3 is TGTGCCAGCGGAGCCTACGAGCAGTACTTC.

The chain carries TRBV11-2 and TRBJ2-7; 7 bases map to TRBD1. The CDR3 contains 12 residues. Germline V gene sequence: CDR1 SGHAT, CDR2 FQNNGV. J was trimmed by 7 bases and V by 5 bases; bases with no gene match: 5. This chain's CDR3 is CASSADRWEQYF. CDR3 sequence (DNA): TGTGCCAGCAGCGCGGACAGGTGGGAGCAGTACTTC.

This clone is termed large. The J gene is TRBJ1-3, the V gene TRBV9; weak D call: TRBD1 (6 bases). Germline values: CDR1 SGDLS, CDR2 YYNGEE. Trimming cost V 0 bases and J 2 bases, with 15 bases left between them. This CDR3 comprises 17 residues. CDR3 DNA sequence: TGTGCCAGCAGCGTAGTTGGTAACAGGGATCCTGGAAACACCATATATTTT. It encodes CASSVVGNRDPGNTIYF.

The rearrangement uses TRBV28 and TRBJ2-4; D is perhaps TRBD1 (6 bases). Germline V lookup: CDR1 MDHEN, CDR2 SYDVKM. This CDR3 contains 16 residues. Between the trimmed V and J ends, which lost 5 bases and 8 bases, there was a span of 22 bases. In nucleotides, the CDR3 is TGTGCCAGCAGTCCCGGGACAAATGCTTTGGTGGACATTCAGTACTTC. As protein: CASSPGTNALVDIQYF.

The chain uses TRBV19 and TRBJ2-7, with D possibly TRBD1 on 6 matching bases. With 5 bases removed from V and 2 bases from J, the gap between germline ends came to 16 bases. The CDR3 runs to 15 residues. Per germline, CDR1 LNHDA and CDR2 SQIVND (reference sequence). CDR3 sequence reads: CASSRYRVQTYEQYF. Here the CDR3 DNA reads TGTGCCAGTAGTCGTTACAGGGTCCAGACCTACGAGCAGTACTTC.

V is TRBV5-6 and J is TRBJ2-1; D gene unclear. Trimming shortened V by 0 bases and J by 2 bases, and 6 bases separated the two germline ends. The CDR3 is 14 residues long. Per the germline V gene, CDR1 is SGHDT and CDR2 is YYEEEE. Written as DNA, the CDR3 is TGTGCCAGCAGCTTGGACACCACCTACAATGAGCAGTTCTTC. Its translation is CASSLDTTYNEQFF.

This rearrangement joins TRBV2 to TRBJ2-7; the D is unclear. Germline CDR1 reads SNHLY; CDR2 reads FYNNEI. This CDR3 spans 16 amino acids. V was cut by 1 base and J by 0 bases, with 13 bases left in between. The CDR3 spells CASSEDGSPSSYEQYF. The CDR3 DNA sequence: TGTGCCAGCAGTGAAGACGGTAGCCCGAGCTCCTACGAGCAGTACTTC.

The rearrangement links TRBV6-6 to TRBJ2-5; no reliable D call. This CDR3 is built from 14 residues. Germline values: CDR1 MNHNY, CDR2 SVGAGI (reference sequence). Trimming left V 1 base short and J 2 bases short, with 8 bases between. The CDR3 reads CASSYWAAQETQYF. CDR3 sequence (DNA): TGTGCCAGCAGTTACTGGGCAGCTCAAGAGACCCAGTACTTC.

Written as DNA, the CDR3 is TGCGCCAGCAGCCAAGATCTTGTTTCGGGGGGCCTAGGGAATGAGCAGTTCTTC. Protein: CASSQDLVSGGLGNEQFF. The chain is built from TRBV4-3 and TRBJ2-1, with a weak D call TRBD2 (7 bases). The germline V gene encodes CDR1 LGHNA and CDR2 YSLEER. The CDR3 is 18 amino acids. Trimming stripped 0 bases from V and 7 bases from J, with 22 bases between.

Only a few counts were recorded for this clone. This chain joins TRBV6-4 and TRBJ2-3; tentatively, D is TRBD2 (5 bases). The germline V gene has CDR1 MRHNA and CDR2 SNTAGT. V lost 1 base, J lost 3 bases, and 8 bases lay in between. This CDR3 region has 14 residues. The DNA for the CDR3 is TGTGCCAGCAGTGACTACCCGGGGACAGATACGCAGTATTTT. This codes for CASSDYPGTDTQYF.

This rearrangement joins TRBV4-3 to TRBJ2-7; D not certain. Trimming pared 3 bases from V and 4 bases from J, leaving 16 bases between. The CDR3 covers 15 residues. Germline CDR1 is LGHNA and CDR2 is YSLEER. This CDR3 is CASSHSHPSPYEQYF. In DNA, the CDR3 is TGCGCCAGCAGCCACAGTCACCCTTCCCCGTACGAGCAGTACTTC.

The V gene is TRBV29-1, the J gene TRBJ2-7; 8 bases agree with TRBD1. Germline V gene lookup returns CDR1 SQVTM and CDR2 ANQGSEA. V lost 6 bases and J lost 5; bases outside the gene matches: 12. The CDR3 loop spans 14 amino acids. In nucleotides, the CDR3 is TGCAGCGTATTGGACAGGGATCGTGTCAACGAGCAGTACTTC. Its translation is CSVLDRDRVNEQYF.

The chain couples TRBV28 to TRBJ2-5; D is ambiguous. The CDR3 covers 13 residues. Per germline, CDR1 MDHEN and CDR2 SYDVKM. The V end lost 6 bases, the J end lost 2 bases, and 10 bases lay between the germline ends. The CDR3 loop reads CASSIHNQETQYF. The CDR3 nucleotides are TGTGCCAGCAGCATACACAATCAAGAGACCCAGTACTTC.

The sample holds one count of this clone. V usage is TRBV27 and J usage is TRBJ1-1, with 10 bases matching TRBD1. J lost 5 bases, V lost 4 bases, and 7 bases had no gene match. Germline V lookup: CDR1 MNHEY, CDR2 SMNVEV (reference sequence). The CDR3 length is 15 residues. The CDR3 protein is CASSSPDRGGTEAFF. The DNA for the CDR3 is TGTGCCAGCAGTTCCCCGGACAGGGGGGGGACTGAAGCTTTCTTT.

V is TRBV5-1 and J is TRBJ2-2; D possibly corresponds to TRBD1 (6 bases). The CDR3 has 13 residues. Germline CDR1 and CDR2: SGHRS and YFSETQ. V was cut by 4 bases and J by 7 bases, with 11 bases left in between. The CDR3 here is CASSPPDSGELFF. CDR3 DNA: TGCGCCAGCAGCCCCCCGGACAGCGGGGAGCTGTTTTTT. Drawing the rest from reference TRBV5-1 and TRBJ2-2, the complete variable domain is KAGVTQTPRYLIKTRGQQVTLSCSPISGHRSVSWYQQTPGQGLQFLFEYFSETQRNKGNFPGRFSGRQFSNSRSEMNVSTLELGDSALYLCASSPPDSGELFFGEGSRLTVL.

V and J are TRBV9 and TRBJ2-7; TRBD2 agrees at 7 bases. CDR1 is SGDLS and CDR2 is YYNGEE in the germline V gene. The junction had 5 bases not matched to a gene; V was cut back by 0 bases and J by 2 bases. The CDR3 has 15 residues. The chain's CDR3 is CASSVGGGVTYEQYF. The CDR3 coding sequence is TGTGCCAGCAGCGTAGGGGGGGGTGTAACCTACGAGCAGTACTTC.

CDR3 sequence reads: CASSSRQEPQPQHF. DNA for the CDR3: TGTGCCAGCAGCTCCCGACAGGAACCCCAGCCCCAGCATTTT. The rearrangement links TRBV13 to TRBJ1-5; maybe TRBD1 (6 bases). The V gene lost 4 bases and the J gene lost 7 bases, with 14 bases spanning the gap. This CDR3 is built from 14 residues. From germline, CDR1 is PRHDT and CDR2 FYEKMQ (reference sequence).

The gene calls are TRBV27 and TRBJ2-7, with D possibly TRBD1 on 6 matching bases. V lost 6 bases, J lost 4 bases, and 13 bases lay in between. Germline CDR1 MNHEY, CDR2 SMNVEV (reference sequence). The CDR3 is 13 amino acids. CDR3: CASSSGHTYEQYF. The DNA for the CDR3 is TGTGCCAGCAGCTCGGGACATACATACGAGCAGTACTTC.

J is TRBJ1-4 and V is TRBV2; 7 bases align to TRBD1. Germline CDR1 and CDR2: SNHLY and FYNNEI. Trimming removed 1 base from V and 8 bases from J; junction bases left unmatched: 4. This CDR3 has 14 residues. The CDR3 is CASSEGQGGEKLFF. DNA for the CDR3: TGTGCCAGCAGTGAAGGGCAGGGGGGCGAAAAACTGTTTTTT.

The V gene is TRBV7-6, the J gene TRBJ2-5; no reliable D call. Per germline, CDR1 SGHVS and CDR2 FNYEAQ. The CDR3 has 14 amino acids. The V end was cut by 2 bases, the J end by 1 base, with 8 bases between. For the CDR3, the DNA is TGTGCCAGCAGCTTACGGAGACTCCAAGAGACCCAGTACTTC. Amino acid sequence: CASSLRRLQETQYF. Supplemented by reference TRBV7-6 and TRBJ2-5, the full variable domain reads GAGVSQSPRYKVTKRGQDVALRCDPISGHVSLYWYRQALGQGPEFLTYFNYEAQQDKSGLPNDRFSAERPEGSISTLTIQRTEQRDSAMYRCASSLRRLQETQYFGPGTRLLVL.

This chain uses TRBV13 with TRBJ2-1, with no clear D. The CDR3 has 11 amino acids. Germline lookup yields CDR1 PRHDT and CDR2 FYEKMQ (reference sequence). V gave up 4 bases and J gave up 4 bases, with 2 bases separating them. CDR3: CASSSYNEQFF. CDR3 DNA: TGTGCCAGCAGCTCATACAATGAGCAGTTCTTC. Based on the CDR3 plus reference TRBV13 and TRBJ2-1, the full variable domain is AAGVIQSPRHLIKEKRETATLKCYPIPRHDTVYWYQQGPGQDPQFLISFYEKMQSDKGSIPDRFSAQQFSDYHSELNMSSLELGDSALYFCASSSYNEQFFGPGTRLTVL.

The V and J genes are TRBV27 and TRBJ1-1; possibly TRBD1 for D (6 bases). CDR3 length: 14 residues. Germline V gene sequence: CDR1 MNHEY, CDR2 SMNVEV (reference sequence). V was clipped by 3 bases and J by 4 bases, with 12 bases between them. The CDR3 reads CASSLYREGTEAFF. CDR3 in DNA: TGTGCCAGCAGTTTGTACAGGGAAGGCACTGAAGCTTTCTTT.

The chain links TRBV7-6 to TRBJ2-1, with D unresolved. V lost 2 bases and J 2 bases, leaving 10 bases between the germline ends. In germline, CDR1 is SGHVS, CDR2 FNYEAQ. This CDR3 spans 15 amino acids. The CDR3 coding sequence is TGTGCCAGCAGCTTAAGGAGCAATCCCTACAATGAGCAGTTCTTC. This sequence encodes CASSLRSNPYNEQFF.

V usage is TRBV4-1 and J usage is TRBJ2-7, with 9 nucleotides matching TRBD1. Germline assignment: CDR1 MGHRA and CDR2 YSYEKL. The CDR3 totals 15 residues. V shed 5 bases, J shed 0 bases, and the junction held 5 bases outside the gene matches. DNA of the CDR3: TGCGCCAGCAGCTACGGGACAGGGTACTCCTACGAGCAGTACTTC. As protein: CASSYGTGYSYEQYF.